Detailed here is one T cell receptor (beta chain). Libraries were prepared by immunoSEQ multiplex PCR; TCRdb keeps only in-frame clonotypes and omits some of them. The sample has roughly 86,000 clones; 90% are singletons. The V gene lost 3 bases and the J gene lost 5 bases, with 8 bases spanning the gap. The germline gives CDR1 SEHNR, CDR2 FQNEAQ (reference sequence). The CDR3 totals 13 residues. The entry originates in a study of control samples from healthy donors and cancer patients. This sequence was found in a woman aged 18-30 years in good health. The sequencing input was blood. This chain uses TRBV7-9 with TRBJ2-1, with D possibly TRBD2 on 6 matching bases. CDR3 DNA sequence: TGTGCCAGCAGCTTCCGGGAGAACAATGAGCAGTTCTTC. Translation gives CASSFRENNEQFF.